This T cell receptor beta chain derives from a study of Ad26.COV2.S vaccination and SARS-CoV-2 variants. Study-wide context: Ad26.COV2.S shots went into the muscle once or twice, 56 days apart.

Study-wide results and limits: Similar non-spike TCR breadth was seen in vaccine and placebo recipients.

Treatment in this sample: 19 received Ad26.COV2.S at low or high dose, single or two shots; several received placebo; per-sample allocation not given. Sampling occurred on day 63 after the first vaccine or placebo injection. Adults aged 18-55 years in Boston included the donor. What was given as vaccine was an Ad26 vector encoding Wuhan-strain SARS-CoV-2 spike. This CDR3 is 14 amino acids long. Looked up from germline, CDR1 is MNHEY and CDR2 is SMNVEV (reference sequence). Trimming removed 7 bases from V and 5 bases from J, with 15 bases in between. Clones were sequenced by immunoSEQ multiplex PCR, and TCRdb holds only the in-frame ones, with some missing. In the table there are 300,000 to 400,000 clones, approximately 90% of which are singletons. In regard to this clone: Its specificity is unknown.

The TCR sequence derives from a person aged 18-65 years who received the Ad26.COV2.S COVID-19 vaccine or a placebo. The chain employs TRBV27 and TRBJ2-1; D may be TRBD2 (5 bases). Here the sequenced sample was peripheral blood, taken in a trial of Ad26.COV2.S vaccine versus placebo. CDR3 loop: CASTRLQGHNEQFF. The CDR3 nucleotides read TGTGCCAGCACGCGACTACAAGGACACAATGAGCAGTTCTTC.